The 12 T cell receptor beta chains in this list originate from one sample, sequenced in a study of OX40 agonist ivuxolimab in advanced cancers. Produced via immunoSEQ multiplex PCR; TCRdb's table is partial and in-frame only. The sample carries under 20,000 clones, approximately 87% recorded once. The sample consisted of CD4+ or CD8+ T cells sorted from blood, taken in a trial of the OX40 agonist ivuxolimab. These receptors were taken from an adult with an advanced solid tumor such as melanoma, head and neck, liver or kidney cancer.

J is TRBJ2-5 and V is TRBV5-1, with D unclear. CDR1 and CDR2 from the germline V gene are SGHRS and YFSETQ. Trimming stripped 2 bases from V and 1 base from J, with 15 bases between. There are 16 residues in the CDR3. The DNA of the CDR3 is TGCGCCAGCAGCTTCTGGGCGGAGTCCTTCCAAGAGACCCAGTACTTC. Translation gives CASSFWAESFQETQYF.

This rearrangement joins TRBV28 to TRBJ1-2, with 9 bases lining up with TRBD1. The CDR3 spans 17 residues. Germline trimming cut 4 bases from V and 7 bases from J; bases unmatched to any gene: 16. Germline lookup yields CDR1 MDHEN and CDR2 SYDVKM. The CDR3 DNA reads as TGTGCCAGCAGTTACCCATATCAGGGACAGGGAGGCATTGGCTACACCTTC. It encodes CASSYPYQGQGGIGYTF.

The rearrangement links TRBV4-2 to TRBJ1-1; D is possibly TRBD1 (5 bases). V shed 3 bases and J shed 0 bases, with 5 bases lying between them. CDR3 size: 13 residues. CDR1 is LGHNA, CDR2 YNFKEQ, per germline. CDR3 in DNA: TGTGCCAGCAGCCAGGGGGTGAACACTGAAGCTTTCTTT. It encodes CASSQGVNTEAFF.

The rearrangement links TRBV4-3 to TRBJ1-3; D gene uncertain. The germline V and J ends were trimmed by 0 bases and 0 bases, with 12 bases remaining between them. The CDR3 extends over 17 amino acids. Germline V gene lookup returns CDR1 LGHNA and CDR2 YSLEER. CDR3 DNA sequence: TGCGCCAGCAGCCAAGATCTCCAGCCCTACTCTGGAAACACCATATATTTT. It specifies CASSQDLQPYSGNTIYF.

This clone was counted only a few times. The rearrangement joins TRBV5-6 to TRBJ1-1; D uncertain. The CDR3 is 14 residues long. V lost 0 bases, J lost 1 base, and 7 bases lay in between. CDR1 is SGHDT and CDR2 is YYEEEE in the germline V gene. The CDR3 region has the DNA TGTGCCAGCAGCTTGGCTTCCGGGAACACTGAAGCTTTCTTT. As protein: CASSLASGNTEAFF.

The rearrangement joins TRBV5-1 to TRBJ2-2; 11 bases line up with TRBD2. This CDR3 spans 16 amino acids. Losses at the gene ends were 4 bases for V and 1 base for J; bases not matched to a gene: 3. Per germline, CDR1 SGHRS and CDR2 YFSETQ. The chain's CDR3 is CASSRTSGQNTGELFF. CDR3 nucleotide sequence: TGCGCCAGCAGCCGGACTAGCGGGCAGAACACCGGGGAGCTGTTTTTT.

The rearrangement joins TRBV28 to TRBJ2-7; 12 positions match TRBD2. J lost 6 bases, V lost 3 bases, and 0 bases had no gene match. Germline V gives CDR1 MDHEN, CDR2 SYDVKM. CDR3 length: 13 amino acids. Here the CDR3 DNA reads TGTGCCAGCAGTTTGGGACTAGCGGGCGAGCAGTACTTC. Protein product: CASSLGLAGEQYF.

V is TRBV7-9 and J is TRBJ1-4, with D possibly being TRBD1 (5 bases). V was cut by 5 bases and J by 7 bases, with 11 bases left in between. Germline CDR1 and CDR2: SEHNR and FQNEAQ (reference sequence). CDR3 length: 13 residues. In DNA, the CDR3 is TGTGCCAGCAGCGATCGTGGGGGTGAAAAACTGTTTTTT. Protein: CASSDRGGEKLFF.

This clone was observed a handful of times. The V call is TRBV30, the J call TRBJ1-2; D gene unclear. Trimming pared 4 bases from V and 5 bases from J, leaving 8 bases between. This CDR3 has 11 amino acids. Germline V CDR1 and CDR2: GTSNPN, SVGIG (reference sequence). The CDR3 coding sequence is TGTGCCTGGACGGGTCTTTATGGCTACACCTTC. Amino acids: CAWTGLYGYTF. Combining the CDR3 with reference TRBV30 and TRBJ1-2 gives the whole variable domain SQTIHQWPATLVQPVGSPLSLECTVEGTSNPNLYWYRQAAGRGLQLLFYSVGIGQISSEVPQNLSASRPQDRQFILSSKKLLLSDSGFYLCAWTGLYGYTFGSGTRLTVV.

This clone was counted a single time. As DNA, the CDR3 is TGTGCCAGTAGAGAACAGGGTCCCTATCAGCCCCAGCATTTT. Protein product: CASREQGPYQPQHF. The J gene is TRBJ1-5, the V gene TRBV19, with TRBD1 as a possible D gene (6 bases). V was cut by 6 bases and J by 5 bases, with 14 bases left in between. Germline V gene sequence: CDR1 LNHDA, CDR2 SQIVND (reference sequence). CDR3 size: 14 residues.

The rearrangement links TRBV28 to TRBJ1-4; D not resolved. Germline-derived CDR1 and CDR2 are MDHEN and SYDVKM. The CDR3 loop spans 11 amino acids. V lost 4 bases and J lost 8, with 5 bases in between. This CDR3 is CASSYEEKLFF. As DNA, the CDR3 is TGTGCCAGCAGTTATGAAGAAAAACTGTTTTTT.

The chain uses TRBV9 and TRBJ2-7; D gene ambiguous. Germline V gene sequence: CDR1 SGDLS, CDR2 YYNGEE. The CDR3 covers 14 residues. V was clipped by 0 bases and J by 0 bases, with 7 bases between them. In nucleotides, the CDR3 is TGTGCCAGCAGCGTAGGGGTTAGCTCCTACGAGCAGTACTTC. The encoded protein is CASSVGVSSYEQYF.